The clone carrying this T cell receptor beta chain was counted many times. TCRdb fed the RACE reads into MiXCR, producing one record per CDR3 protein. The table has roughly 360,000 distinct CDR3 sequences, 4% to 5.5% seen once; the top ten hold 2% to 2.5%. Per the germline V gene, CDR1 is MNHEY and CDR2 is SVGAGI. This CDR3 contains 16 residues. Trimming removed 3 bases at V and 8 bases at J, with 17 bases between. The data were taken from a study of human T cells and chemical hapten exposure. Study at large: It was small differences in pooled library volume that mainly caused per-sample TCR yields to vary.

Time point: patch test 1, 2 weeks after DPC sensitization. Noted treatment: therapeutic diphenylcyclopropenone sensitization with weekly scalp DPC. The starting material was whole blood, obtained in connection with sensitization to the hapten diphenylcyclopropenone (DPC). The source is a woman aged 50 to 65 with alopecia areata. Some clones in this sample may be carry-over from other donors' samples. The chain combines TRBV6-5 with TRBJ1-6, with a weak D call TRBD1 (5 bases). CDR3 sequence reads: CASSYSGTIDYSPLHF. The CDR3 coding sequence is TGTGCCAGCAGTTATTCAGGGACGATCGATTATTCACCCCTCCACTTT.